This record concerns one T cell receptor (beta chain) sequence. This sample was taken from a study of blood T cell repertoires in COVID-19. Using immunoSEQ multiplex PCR, the repertoire was profiled, and TCRdb retains in-frame clones only, with some absent. The data contain tens of thousands of clones, more than 85% of them singletons. This TCR was sampled from a man aged 45-60 years with acute or convalescent COVID-19. Source material: peripheral blood.

The DNA for the CDR3 is TGTGCCAGCAGTTTCCGACTAGCAGATACGCAGTATTTT. As protein: CASSFRLADTQYF. The V gene is TRBV6-9, the J gene TRBJ2-3; possible D gene TRBD2, 6 bases. With 4 bases removed from V and 4 bases from J, the gap between germline ends came to 9 bases. The CDR3 has 13 residues. Germline V gene data show CDR1 as MNHGY and CDR2 as SVAAGI.